This T cell receptor (beta chain) was identified in a study of cytomegalovirus exposure and HLA in healthy donors. Study outcomes and limitations: Donors belonging to an Asian-associated ancestry cluster reportedly showed fewer N-insertions in productive TCRs than the roughly 670-donor mean, according to what a later analysis found. Follow-up analysis seemed to connect common viral pathogens with several of the most significant clusters identified.

This CDR3 spans 12 amino acids. J was trimmed by 7 bases and V by 3 bases; bases with no gene match: 0. CDR1 and CDR2 (germline): SEHNR, FQNEAQ (reference sequence). Amplification used 60 Vbeta primers and 13 Jbeta primers. The table came from immunoSEQ multiplex PCR; TCRdb's copy has only in-frame clones and leaves some out. The sample consists of under 85,000 clones, 68% of them appearing once. To note about this clone: Its antigen is unidentified.

The sequencing sample was made of PBMCs. V usage is TRBV7-9 and J usage is TRBJ2-1; 7 bases align to TRBD2. The TCR originated in a man between 35 and 55 years old in good health and CMV-seropositive. CDR3 nucleotide sequence: TGTGCCAGCAGCTTTAGCGGGAATGAGCAGTTCTTC. Translation gives CASSFSGNEQFF. Full variable domain (outside the CDR3, taken from reference TRBV7-9 and TRBJ2-1): DTGVSQNPRHKITKRGQNVTFRCDPISEHNRLYWYRQTLGQGPEFLTYFQNEAQLEKSRLLSDRFSAERPKGSFSTLEIQRTEQGDSAMYLCASSFSGNEQFFGPGTRLTVL.